The TCR beta chain under discussion was sequenced for a study of CD8 T cells in ankylosing spondylitis. The study, taken as a whole, reports: Reactive arthritis synovial fluid and blood previously showed some of these motif variants. Disease-linked clones proved CD8+ and comparatively uncommon in peripheral blood. Fewer than ten highly homologous variants made up a TCR beta motif that seemed to typify ankylosing spondylitis blood.

Germline values: CDR1 MNHEY, CDR2 SVGEGT. Trimming shortened V by 0 bases and J by 9 bases, and 21 bases separated the two germline ends. The CDR3 covers 16 residues. To note about this clonotype: Antigen unknown.

TCRdb re-derived calls from the 5' RACE reads in MiXCR, one entry per CDR3 protein. The table records about 23,000 distinct CDR3 sequences, about 17% of them present only once. The sequence was obtained from a male donor with ankylosing spondylitis or in good health (not recorded which). Material: blood. The chain links TRBV6-2 or TRBV6-3 to TRBJ2-7; weak D call: TRBD1 (6 bases). The CDR3 here is CASSYSYPDSQEGQYF. The CDR3 nucleotides read TGTGCCAGCAGTTACTCCTACCCGGACAGCCAGGAAGGGCAGTACTTC.